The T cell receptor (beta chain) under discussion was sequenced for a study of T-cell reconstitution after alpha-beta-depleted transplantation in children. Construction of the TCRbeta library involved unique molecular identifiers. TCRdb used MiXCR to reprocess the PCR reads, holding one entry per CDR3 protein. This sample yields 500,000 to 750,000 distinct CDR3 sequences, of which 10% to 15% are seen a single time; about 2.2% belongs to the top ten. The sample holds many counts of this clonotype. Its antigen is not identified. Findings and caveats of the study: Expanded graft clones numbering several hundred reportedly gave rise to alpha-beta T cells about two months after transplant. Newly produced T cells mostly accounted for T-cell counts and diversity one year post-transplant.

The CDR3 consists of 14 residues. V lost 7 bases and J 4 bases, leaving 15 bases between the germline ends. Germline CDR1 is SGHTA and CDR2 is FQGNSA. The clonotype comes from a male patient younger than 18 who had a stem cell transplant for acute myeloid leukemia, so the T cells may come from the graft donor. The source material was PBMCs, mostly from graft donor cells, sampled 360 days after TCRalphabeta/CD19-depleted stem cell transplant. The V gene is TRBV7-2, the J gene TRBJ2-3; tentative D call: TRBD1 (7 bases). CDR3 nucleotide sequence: TGTGCCAGCACCCCGGAGGGGGCATCAGATACGCAGTATTTT. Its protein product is CASTPEGASDTQYF. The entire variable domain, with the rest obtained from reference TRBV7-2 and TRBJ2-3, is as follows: GAGVSQSPSNKVTEKGKDVELRCDPISGHTALYWYRQSLGQGLEFLIYFQGNSAPDKSGLPSDRFSAERTGGSVSTLTIQRTQQEDSAVYLCASTPEGASDTQYFGPGTRLTVL.